Following are 30 T cell receptor beta chains from one sample sequenced in a study of blood T cell repertoires in COVID-19. The protocol was immunoSEQ multiplex PCR, while the TCRdb copy is restricted to in-frame clones and leaves out a portion. The data contain approximately 140,000 clones, about 91% of them singletons. Sequencing was done on a sample of peripheral blood. The receptors derive from a human donor in a cohort sampled during active COVID-19.

J is TRBJ2-7 and V is TRBV12-3 or TRBV12-4; 8 positions match TRBD2. The CDR3 is 13 amino acids. The V gene end was trimmed by 7 bases and the J gene end by 4 bases; junction bases not matched to a gene: 6. The CDR3 coding sequence is TGTGCCAGCAACCGGGGGGGAAAATACGAGCAGTACTTC. Its protein is CASNRGGKYEQYF.

The rearrangement joins TRBV6-2 or TRBV6-3 to TRBJ2-3; TRBD2 might be the D (6 bases). V dropped 6 bases and J dropped 1 base, with 17 bases sitting between them. CDR3 length equals 16 residues. Germline values: CDR1 MNHEY, CDR2 SVGEGT. The CDR3: CASSPNRAGRTDTQYF. The DNA for the CDR3 is TGTGCCAGCAGCCCTAATCGCGCGGGACGCACAGATACGCAGTATTTT.

This clone was seen only a few times. The rearrangement joins TRBV15 to TRBJ2-7; tentative D call: TRBD1 (6 bases). The CDR3 is 14 amino acids. CDR1 is LNHNV and CDR2 is YYDKDF in the germline V gene (reference sequence). The V end lost 9 bases, the J end lost 2 bases, and 17 bases lay between the germline ends. The CDR3 here is CATKDSQNTYEQYF. The CDR3 coding sequence is TGTGCCACGAAGGACAGCCAAAACACCTACGAGCAGTACTTC.

The chain joins TRBV6-1 to TRBJ2-5, with TRBD2 matching over 10 bases. Germline V CDR1 and CDR2: MNHNS, SASEGT. The CDR3 totals 15 residues. The J segment lost 5 bases and the V segment lost 3 bases, leaving 6 bases of the junction unmatched. The CDR3 here is CASSDRLAGRETQYF. In DNA form, the CDR3 reads TGTGCCAGCAGTGATAGACTAGCGGGCCGGGAGACCCAGTACTTC.

The chain recombines TRBV2 with TRBJ2-3; TRBD1 matches at 8 bases. The germline V gene encodes CDR1 SNHLY and CDR2 FYNNEI. There are 15 residues in the CDR3. V lost 5 bases and J lost 3; bases outside the gene matches: 7. The CDR3 loop reads CASSKQGVNTDTQYF. For the CDR3, the DNA is TGTGCCAGCAGTAAACAGGGGGTGAATACAGATACGCAGTATTTT. The full variable domain, with the rest looked up from reference TRBV2 and TRBJ2-3, is EPEVTQTPSHQVTQMGQEVILRCVPISNHLYFYWYRQILGQKVEFLVSFYNNEISEKSEIFDDQFSVERPDGSNFTLKIRSTKLEDSAMYFCASSKQGVNTDTQYFGPGTRLTVL.

The genes are TRBV7-8 and TRBJ2-1, with 10 bases that match TRBD1. CDR1 is SGHVS, CDR2 FQNEAQ, per germline. The CDR3 loop spans 20 amino acids. V was pared by 2 bases and J by 0 bases, with 13 bases of the junction left unmatched. CDR3 region: CASSLRWDRGSKSSYNEQFF. In DNA form, the CDR3 reads TGTGCCAGCAGCTTACGGTGGGACAGGGGATCCAAGAGCTCCTACAATGAGCAGTTCTTC. Supplemented by reference TRBV7-8 and TRBJ2-1, the full variable domain reads GAGVSQSPRYKVAKRGQDVALRCDPISGHVSLFWYQQALGQGPEFLTYFQNEAQLDKSGLPSDRFFAERPEGSVSTLKIQRTQQEDSAVYLCASSLRWDRGSKSSYNEQFFGPGTRLTVL.

The chain carries TRBV6-5 and TRBJ1-2, with D possibly being TRBD1 (6 bases). The ends were cut back, 6 bases at V and 1 base at J, with 15 bases in the middle. The V gene's germline CDR1 is MNHEY and CDR2 SVGAGI. CDR3 size: 15 residues. The DNA of the CDR3 is TGTGCCAGCAGACGAACAGGGAAGAGTAACTATGGCTACACCTTC. Its protein product is CASRRTGKSNYGYTF.

This clone showed up just a few times. This chain connects TRBV6-1 to TRBJ1-1, with a possible D match to TRBD1 (6 bases). The germline V gene encodes CDR1 MNHNS and CDR2 SASEGT. V was cut by 2 bases and J by 0 bases, with 10 bases left in between. The CDR3 extends over 15 amino acids. The CDR3 DNA reads TGTGCCAGCAGTGAAACCGGACAGATGAACACTGAAGCTTTCTTT. Translated: CASSETGQMNTEAFF.

This chain joins TRBV30 and TRBJ1-5; 8 bases are shared with TRBD1. The trim removed 3 bases at V and 4 bases at J, leaving 2 bases unmatched. The CDR3 covers 13 residues. Looked up from germline, CDR1 is GTSNPN and CDR2 is SVGIG (reference sequence). CDR3 bases: TGTGCCTGGAGCACAGGGGGAAATCAGCCCCAGCATTTT. Its protein product is CAWSTGGNQPQHF.

The chain carries TRBV15 and TRBJ1-1; D might be TRBD1 (6 bases). This CDR3 has 14 residues. The V end was cut by 5 bases, the J end by 5 bases, with 15 bases between. Germline-derived CDR1 and CDR2 are LNHNV and YYDKDF (reference sequence). In DNA, the CDR3 is TGTGCCACCAGCGCCCGACAGGTCGAGACTGAAGCTTTCTTT. Its protein product is CATSARQVETEAFF.

V gene TRBV2 combines with J gene TRBJ1-6; weak D call: TRBD1 (5 bases). Germline-derived CDR1 and CDR2 are SNHLY and FYNNEI. V was shortened by 8 bases and J by 6 bases, with 8 bases between the two germline ends. The CDR3 has 12 amino acids. The CDR3: CASDQGNSPLHF. The CDR3 DNA reads TGTGCCAGCGATCAGGGTAATTCACCCCTCCACTTT.

The genes are TRBV5-1 and TRBJ2-2, with 7 bases aligning to TRBD2. J was trimmed by 6 bases and V by 0 bases; bases with no gene match: 11. The length of the CDR3 is 17 residues. Germline loops: CDR1 SGHRS, CDR2 YFSETQ. CDR3 sequence reads: CASSLAVDGGYSGELFF. DNA for the CDR3: TGCGCCAGCAGCTTGGCTGTCGACGGGGGGTATTCCGGGGAGCTGTTTTTT.

The rearrangement uses TRBV18 and TRBJ2-3; D perhaps matches TRBD1 (6 bases). The V end lost 3 bases, the J end lost 0 bases, and 10 bases lay between the germline ends. The CDR3 is 15 residues long. Germline V gene lookup returns CDR1 KGHSH and CDR2 LQKENI. CDR3 sequence reads: CASSPVTGSTDTQYF. The DNA for the CDR3 is TGTGCCAGCTCACCGGTGACAGGTAGCACAGATACGCAGTATTTT.

The chain couples TRBV28 to TRBJ2-1; 10 positions match TRBD2. The CDR3 totals 16 residues. CDR1 and CDR2 from the germline V gene are MDHEN and SYDVKM. V dropped 4 bases and J dropped 3; count of bases not matched to a gene: 6. The DNA for the CDR3 is TGTGCCAGCAGTTCTAGCGGGGGAGGGTACTACAATGAGCAGTTCTTC. Translated: CASSSSGGGYYNEQFF.

V gene TRBV19 combines with J gene TRBJ1-6; perhaps TRBD1 as D (6 bases). Germline CDR1 reads LNHDA; CDR2 reads SQIVND (reference sequence). V dropped 4 bases and J dropped 0 bases, with 7 bases sitting between them. CDR3 size: 15 residues. As DNA, the CDR3 is TGTGCCAGTAGTACAGGGGCCTCCTATAATTCACCCCTCCACTTT. Protein product: CASSTGASYNSPLHF.

The rearrangement links TRBV19 to TRBJ2-1; a possible D gene is TRBD1 (6 bases). Trimming took off 5 bases at V and 7 bases at J, with 12 bases between the two ends. CDR1 and CDR2 from the germline V gene are LNHDA and SQIVND (reference sequence). The CDR3 sequence is 13 residues long. CDR3 protein: CASSPRTANEQFF. The CDR3 DNA reads TGTGCCAGTAGTCCCAGGACAGCAAATGAGCAGTTCTTC.

The J gene is TRBJ1-1, the V gene TRBV4-1; D is undetermined. The V and J ends lost 4 bases and 4 bases respectively, with 19 bases between them. The CDR3 length is 16 residues. Germline assignment: CDR1 MGHRA and CDR2 YSYEKL. The DNA of the CDR3 is TGCGCCAGCAGCCGACGGCGGAGGGATGGTGGCACTGAAGCTTTCTTT. Protein sequence: CASSRRRRDGGTEAFF.

The rearrangement joins TRBV7-7 to TRBJ2-1; no firm D call. CDR1 SSHAT and CDR2 FNYEAQ come from the germline V gene (reference sequence). This CDR3 is built from 13 residues. Trimming stripped 2 bases from V and 7 bases from J, with 9 bases between. For the CDR3, the DNA is TGTGCCAGCAGCTTAAATGAACTAAATGAGCAGTTCTTC. Protein: CASSLNELNEQFF.

The CDR3 sequence: CASSEVGTGQPQHF. As DNA, the CDR3 is TGTGCCAGCAGTGAAGTAGGCACGGGTCAGCCCCAGCATTTT. V gene TRBV6-1 combines with J gene TRBJ1-5; D not resolved. V lost 1 base and J lost 6, with 10 bases in between. The CDR3 is made up of 14 amino acids. CDR1 is MNHNS and CDR2 is SASEGT in the germline V gene.

V gene TRBV4-3 combines with J gene TRBJ2-1; tentatively, D is TRBD2 (5 bases). Germline CDR1 LGHNA, CDR2 YSLEER. V was trimmed by 0 bases and J by 8 bases, leaving 11 bases between them. The CDR3 loop spans 14 amino acids. The CDR3 DNA follows: TGCGCCAGCAGCCAAGAACCGGGGAAGGATGAGCAGTTCTTC. Translated, it gives CASSQEPGKDEQFF.

The CDR3 reads CASSLSSSSDFPNSPLHF. The CDR3, as DNA: TGTGCCAGCAGTTTATCAAGCAGCTCAGACTTCCCTAATTCACCCCTCCACTTT. This rearrangement joins TRBV27 to TRBJ1-6, with D hard to call. The CDR3 is made up of 18 amino acids. Germline V CDR1 and CDR2: MNHEY, SMNVEV (reference sequence). The V end lost 0 bases, the J end lost 6 bases, and 18 bases lay between the germline ends.

The chain links TRBV20-1 to TRBJ1-6; unclear D gene. V gave up 3 bases and J gave up 14 bases, with 8 bases separating them. Per germline, CDR1 DFQATT and CDR2 SNEGSKA (reference sequence). The CDR3 totals 10 residues. The CDR3 loop reads CSARSESLHF. Written as DNA, the CDR3 is TGCAGTGCTAGGTCCGAGTCCCTCCACTTT.

This rearrangement joins TRBV9 to TRBJ1-2; 8 nucleotides align to TRBD1. This CDR3 contains 12 residues. Germline V gene lookup returns CDR1 SGDLS and CDR2 YYNGEE. Germline trimming cut 3 bases from V and 5 bases from J; bases unmatched to any gene: 0. CDR3 region: CASSGTGYGYTF. The CDR3 bases are TGTGCCAGCAGCGGGACAGGGTATGGCTACACCTTC.

The rearrangement joins TRBV4-1 to TRBJ2-1, with a weak D call TRBD1 (9 bases). The germline CDR1 and CDR2 sequences are MGHRA and YSYEKL. Trimming shortened V by 1 base and J by 6 bases, and 22 bases separated the two germline ends. The length of the CDR3 is 18 residues. CDR3 DNA: TGCGCCAGCAGCCAAGTCATGGGGACTAGGACAGGGGTCAATGAGCAGTTCTTC. Translated, it gives CASSQVMGTRTGVNEQFF.

This chain links TRBV3-1 (or the pseudogene TRBV3-2) with TRBJ2-6; 9 nucleotides match TRBD1. The CDR3 runs 17 residues. Germline V gene sequence: CDR1 LGHDT, CDR2 YNNKEL (reference sequence). The ends lost 3 bases at V and 4 bases at J; junction bases unmatched: 7. CDR3 DNA sequence: TGTGCCAGCAGCCATTTCACAGGGGGCGAAGGGGCCAACGTCCTGACTTTC. Encoded protein: CASSHFTGGEGANVLTF.

This chain uses TRBV5-4 with TRBJ2-5; 8 bases map to TRBD2. The V gene's germline CDR1 is SGHNT and CDR2 YYREEE (reference sequence). V dropped 4 bases and J dropped 4; count of bases not matched to a gene: 12. The CDR3 runs to 16 residues. The CDR3 here is CASSPFGSGGGETQYF. In nucleotides, the CDR3 is TGTGCCAGCAGCCCCTTCGGGAGCGGGGGTGGAGAGACCCAGTACTTC.

The chain combines TRBV9 with TRBJ1-3, with D uncertain. V dropped 1 base and J dropped 0 bases, with 8 bases sitting between them. Germline CDR1 is SGDLS and CDR2 is YYNGEE. This CDR3 region has 15 residues. The CDR3 region has the DNA TGTGCCAGCAGCGTACTAGGTAGCTCTGGAAACACCATATATTTT. Translation gives CASSVLGSSGNTIYF.

This clone was seen only once. The V and J genes are TRBV18 and TRBJ1-2; 8 bases map to TRBD1. This CDR3 region has 17 residues. From germline, CDR1 is KGHSH and CDR2 LQKENI. The V gene end was trimmed by 3 bases and the J gene end by 3 bases; junction bases not matched to a gene: 12. CDR3 bases: TGTGCCAGCTCACCCGGCGCGGGACAGGCGCTATACTATGGCTACACCTTC. It is translated as CASSPGAGQALYYGYTF. Based on the CDR3 plus reference TRBV18 and TRBJ1-2, the full variable domain is NAGVMQNPRHLVRRRGQEARLRCSPMKGHSHVYWYRQLPEEGLKFMVYLQKENIIDESGMPKERFSAEFPKEGPSILRIQQVVRGDSAAYFCASSPGAGQALYYGYTFGSGTRLTVV.

This chain joins TRBV5-4 and TRBJ1-4; D gene unclear. V lost 0 bases and J lost 6, with 9 bases in between. CDR3 size: 14 residues. Germline V gene data show CDR1 as SGHNT and CDR2 as YYREEE (reference sequence). DNA of the CDR3: TGTGCCAGCAGCTTGGGCCGGGAAGATGAAAAACTGTTTTTT. It specifies CASSLGREDEKLFF.

This chain connects TRBV4-3 to TRBJ1-4; TRBD1 might be the D (5 bases). In germline, CDR1 is LGHNA, CDR2 YSLEER. V gave up 3 bases and J gave up 4 bases, with 18 bases separating them. The CDR3 is 17 amino acids. In nucleotides, the CDR3 is TGCGCCAGCAGCCAGTCTAGAGTCGGGGGGAATAATGAAAAACTGTTTTTT. Amino acids: CASSQSRVGGNNEKLFF.